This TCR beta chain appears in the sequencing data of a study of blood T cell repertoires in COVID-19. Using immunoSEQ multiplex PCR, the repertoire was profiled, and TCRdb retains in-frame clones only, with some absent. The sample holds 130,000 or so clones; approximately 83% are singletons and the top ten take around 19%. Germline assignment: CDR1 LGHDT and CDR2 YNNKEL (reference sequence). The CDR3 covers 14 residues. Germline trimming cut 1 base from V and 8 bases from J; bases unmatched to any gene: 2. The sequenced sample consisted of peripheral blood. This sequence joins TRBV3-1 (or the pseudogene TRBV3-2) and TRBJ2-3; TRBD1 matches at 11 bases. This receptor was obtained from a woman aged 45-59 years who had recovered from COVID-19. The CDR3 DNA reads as TGTGCCAGCAGCCAAGGGACAGGGGGCGGTACGCAGTATTTT. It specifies CASSQGTGGGTQYF.